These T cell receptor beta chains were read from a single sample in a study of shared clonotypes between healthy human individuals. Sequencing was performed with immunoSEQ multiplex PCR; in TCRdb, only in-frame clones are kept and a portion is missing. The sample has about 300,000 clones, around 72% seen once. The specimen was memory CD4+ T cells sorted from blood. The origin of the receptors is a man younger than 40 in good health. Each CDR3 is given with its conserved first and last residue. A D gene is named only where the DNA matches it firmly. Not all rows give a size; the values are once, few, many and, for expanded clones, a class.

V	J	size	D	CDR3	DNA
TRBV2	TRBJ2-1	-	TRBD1	CASRGTDNEQFF	TGTGCCAGCAGAGGGACAGACAATGAGCAGTTCTTC
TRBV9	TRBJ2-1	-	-	CASSVGGATYNEQFF	TGTGCCAGCAGCGTAGGGGGGGCTACGTACAATGAGCAGTTCTTC
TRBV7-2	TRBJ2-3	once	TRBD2	CASSLSSGSGDTQYF	TGTGCCAGCAGCTTAAGTAGCGGGAGTGGAGATACGCAGTATTTT
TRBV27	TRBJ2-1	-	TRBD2	CASSFSAGGTMNNEQFF	TGTGCCAGCAGTTTTTCTGCGGGAGGCACCATGAACAATGAGCAGTTCTTC
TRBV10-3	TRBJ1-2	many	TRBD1	CAISAQPPGQGGYGYTF	TGTGCCATCAGTGCACAACCACCGGGACAGGGGGGCTATGGCTACACCTTC
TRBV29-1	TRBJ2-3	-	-	CSVVGGSSTDTQYF	TGCAGCGTTGTAGGTGGGTCGAGCACAGATACGCAGTATTTT
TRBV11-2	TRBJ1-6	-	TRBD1	CASQTGRYYNSPLHF	TGTGCCAGCCAGACAGGGCGTTACTATAATTCACCCCTCCACTTT
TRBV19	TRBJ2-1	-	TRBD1	CASVKTGVGTNEQFF	TGTGCCAGTGTAAAGACAGGGGTGGGGACCAATGAGCAGTTCTTC
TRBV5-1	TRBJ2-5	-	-	CASSRQQETQYF	TGCGCCAGCAGCCGACAGCAAGAGACCCAGTACTTC
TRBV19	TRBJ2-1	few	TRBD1	CASSIPGQGHNEQFF	TGTGCCAGTAGTATCCCGGGACAGGGTCACAATGAGCAGTTCTTC
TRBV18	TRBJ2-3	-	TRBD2	CASSPTSGSTDTQYF	TGTGCCAGCTCACCAACTAGCGGTAGCACAGATACGCAGTATTTT
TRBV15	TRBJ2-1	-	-	CATQLLGTEYNEQFF	TGTGCCACCCAACTCCTTGGAACTGAGTACAATGAGCAGTTCTTC
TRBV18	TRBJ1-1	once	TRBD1	CTSSPFPGQGGKGMNTEAFF	TGTACCAGCTCACCATTTCCGGGACAGGGGGGAAAGGGCATGAACACTGAAGCTTTCTTT
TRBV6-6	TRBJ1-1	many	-	CASSYGGTEAFF	TGTGCCAGCAGTTACGGTGGAACTGAAGCTTTCTTT
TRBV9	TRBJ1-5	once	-	CASSVGPQGPQPQHF	TGTGCCAGCAGCGTAGGTCCCCAGGGACCTCAGCCCCAGCATTTT
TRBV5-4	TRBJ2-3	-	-	CASSGPQNGGDTQYF	TGTGCCAGCAGCGGCCCGCAGAATGGGGGAGATACGCAGTATTTT
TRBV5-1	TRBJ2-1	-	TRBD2	CASSSHSGRAGEQFF	TGCGCCAGCAGCTCACATAGCGGGAGGGCGGGGGAGCAGTTCTTC
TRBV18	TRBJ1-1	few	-	CASSGGQDTEAFF	TGTGCCAGCTCAGGAGGGCAGGACACTGAAGCTTTCTTT
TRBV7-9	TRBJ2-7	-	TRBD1	CASSFNLGQGAAYEQYF	TGTGCCAGCAGCTTTAACTTGGGACAGGGGGCCGCCTACGAGCAGTACTTC
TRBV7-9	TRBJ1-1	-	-	CASSRRANTEAFF	TGTGCCAGCAGCCGACGAGCGAACACTGAAGCTTTCTTT
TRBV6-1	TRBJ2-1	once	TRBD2	CASSDKAGSSYNEQFF	TGTGCCAGCAGTGATAAAGCGGGGAGCTCCTACAATGAGCAGTTCTTC
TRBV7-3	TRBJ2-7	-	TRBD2	CASSPGGTSGIEQYF	TGTGCCAGCAGCCCCGGCGGGACTAGCGGGATCGAGCAGTACTTC
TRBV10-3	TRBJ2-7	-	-	CAISETKYEQYF	TGTGCCATCAGTGAGACGAAGTACGAGCAGTACTTC
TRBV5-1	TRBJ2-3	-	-	CASSLGSADTQYF	TGCGCCAGCAGCTTGGGTAGCGCAGATACGCAGTATTTT
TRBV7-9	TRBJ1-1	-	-	CASSPRDMNTEAFF	TGTGCCAGCAGCCCCCGGGATATGAACACTGAAGCTTTCTTT
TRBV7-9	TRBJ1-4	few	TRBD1	CASSPQGGYNEKLFF	TGTGCCAGCAGCCCACAGGGGGGGTATAATGAAAAACTGTTTTTT
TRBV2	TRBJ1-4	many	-	CASSVRQGGEKLFF	TGTGCCAGCAGTGTTCGGCAGGGTGGGGAAAAACTGTTTTTT
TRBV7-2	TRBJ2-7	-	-	CASSAWDAVSYEQYF	TGTGCCAGCAGCGCATGGGACGCAGTCTCCTACGAGCAGTACTTC
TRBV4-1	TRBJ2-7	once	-	CASSQARVIPSSYEQYF	TGCGCCAGCAGCCAAGCCCGGGTAATCCCGAGCTCCTACGAGCAGTACTTC
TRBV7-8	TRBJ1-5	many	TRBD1	CASSARTGLVNQPQHF	TGTGCCAGCAGCGCCCGGACAGGGTTGGTCAATCAGCCCCAGCATTTT
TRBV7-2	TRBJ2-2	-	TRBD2	CASSPTSGGTGELFF	TGTGCCAGCAGCCCCACAAGCGGGGGCACCGGGGAGCTGTTTTTT
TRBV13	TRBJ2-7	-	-	CASSLSSYEQYF	TGTGCCAGCAGCCTGAGCTCCTACGAGCAGTACTTC
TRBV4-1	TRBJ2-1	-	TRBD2	CASSHPLGREVISEQFF	TGCGCCAGCAGCCACCCACTCGGGCGGGAGGTGATTAGTGAGCAGTTCTTC
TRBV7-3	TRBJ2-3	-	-	CASSLGGTNTDTQYF	TGTGCCAGCAGCTTAGGCGGGACAAACACAGATACGCAGTATTTT
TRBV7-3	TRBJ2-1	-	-	CASSLVGDEQFF	TGTGCCAGCAGCTTAGTAGGGGATGAGCAGTTCTTC
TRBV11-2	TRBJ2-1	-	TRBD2	CASRTSGLTNEQFF	TGTGCCAGCAGGACTAGCGGGTTGACCAATGAGCAGTTCTTC
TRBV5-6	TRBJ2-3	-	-	CASSLAGGDFTDTQYF	TGTGCCAGCAGCTTGGCCGGAGGGGACTTCACAGATACGCAGTATTTT
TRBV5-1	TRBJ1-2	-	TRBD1	CASSLMGQGDYGYTF	TGCGCCAGCAGCTTAATGGGACAGGGAGACTATGGCTACACCTTC
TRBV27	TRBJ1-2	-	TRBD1	CASRTTGGHGYTF	TGTGCCAGCAGAACCACAGGGGGCCATGGCTACACCTTC
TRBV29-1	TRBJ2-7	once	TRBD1	CSVGQGHEQYF	TGCAGCGTTGGACAGGGCCACGAGCAGTACTTC
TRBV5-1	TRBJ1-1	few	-	CASSFSIRDEAFF	TGCGCCAGCAGCTTTTCTATCAGGGACGAAGCTTTCTTT
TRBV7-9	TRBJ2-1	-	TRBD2	CASSLRGGRVNEQFF	TGTGCCAGCAGCTTACGCGGGGGGAGGGTCAATGAGCAGTTCTTC
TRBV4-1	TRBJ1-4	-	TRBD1	CASSQIQGRGGTNEKLFF	TGCGCCAGCAGCCAAATACAGGGGAGGGGTGGAACTAATGAAAAACTGTTTTTT
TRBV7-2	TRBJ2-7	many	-	CASSLGQGFEQYF	TGTGCCAGCAGCTTAGGGCAGGGTTTCGAGCAGTACTTC
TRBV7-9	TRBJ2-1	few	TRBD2	CASSRKLREGNEQFF	TGTGCCAGCAGCCGTAAACTTAGGGAGGGCAATGAGCAGTTCTTC
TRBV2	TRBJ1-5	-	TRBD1	CASQQGTGNQPQHF	TGTGCCAGCCAGCAAGGGACAGGGAATCAGCCCCAGCATTTT
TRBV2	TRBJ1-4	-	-	CASRGTSEKLFF	TGTGCCAGCAGAGGAACAAGCGAAAAACTGTTTTTT
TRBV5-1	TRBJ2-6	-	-	CASRMVSGANVLTF	TGCGCCAGCAGAATGGTCTCTGGGGCCAACGTCCTGACTTTC